What follows are 14 T cell receptor beta chains derived from one specimen sequenced in a study of T-cell memory formation after mild COVID-19. TCRdb reprocessed the 5' RACE reads with MiXCR, giving one entry per CDR3 protein. The table includes under 300,000 distinct CDR3 sequences, roughly 18% detected once. Sequenced input: PBMCs or a T cell subset sorted from them (not recorded which). These receptors were taken from a man between 18 and 35 years old who had mild COVID-19 (a few samples of this study predate the infection). Cell type and time point are not known.

The rearrangement joins TRBV10-3 to TRBJ1-6; D call uncertain. This CDR3 comprises 13 residues. Germline-derived CDR1 and CDR2 are ENHRY and SYGVKD. V lost 10 bases and J 0 bases, leaving 7 bases between the germline ends. As DNA, the CDR3 is TGTGCCACCCTCAGCTCCTATAATTCACCCCTCCACTTT. Protein sequence: CATLSSYNSPLHF.

V gene TRBV20-1 combines with J gene TRBJ2-7; D unresolved. Trimming removed 4 bases at V and 0 bases at J, with 10 bases between. Germline CDR1 DFQATT, CDR2 SNEGSKA (reference sequence). The CDR3 has 13 residues. CDR3 in DNA: TGCAGTGCTAAATCCCCAAGCTCCTACGAGCAGTACTTC. This sequence encodes CSAKSPSSYEQYF.

The sample holds a few counts of this clonotype. The chain uses TRBV7-2 and TRBJ1-6; D unclear. The CDR3 is 15 residues long. Trimming cost V 1 base and J 7 bases, with 11 bases left between them. Germline CDR1 and CDR2: SGHTA and FQGNSA. This chain's CDR3 is CASSLGADLNSPLHF. The CDR3 coding sequence is TGTGCCAGCAGCTTAGGCGCGGACCTAAATTCACCCCTCCACTTT.

This clonotype was seen ten or more times. The CDR3 DNA sequence: TGTGCCAGCAGCTTGGCAGCGGGGGCGCCCACAGATACGCAGTATTTT. Encoded protein: CASSLAAGAPTDTQYF. This chain uses TRBV5-6 with TRBJ2-3; 8 nucleotides agree with TRBD2. This CDR3 spans 16 amino acids. The V gene's germline CDR1 is SGHDT and CDR2 YYEEEE. V trimming: 0 bases; J trimming: 2 bases; junction bases outside the gene matches: 5.

The rearrangement links TRBV2 to TRBJ2-3; 7 bases agree with TRBD1. Losses at the gene ends were 6 bases for V and 5 bases for J; bases not matched to a gene: 5. The germline V gene has CDR1 SNHLY and CDR2 FYNNEI. The CDR3 is 13 amino acids. The CDR3 bases are TGTGCCAGCAGCGGGGACAGCGGAGATACGCAGTATTTT. Its translation is CASSGDSGDTQYF.

The chain employs TRBV2 and TRBJ2-5; 8 bases fit TRBD2. The ends lost 6 bases at V and 1 base at J; junction bases unmatched: 7. Per the germline V gene, CDR1 is SNHLY and CDR2 is FYNNEI. This CDR3 is built from 15 residues. CDR3 DNA sequence: TGTGCCAGCAGCCCCTTTAGCGGGGTCCAAGAGACCCAGTACTTC. It yields the protein CASSPFSGVQETQYF.

The V gene is TRBV5-6, the J gene TRBJ1-1; no firm D call. The V gene lost 6 bases and the J gene lost 5 bases, with 8 bases spanning the gap. The CDR3 covers 11 residues. Germline CDR1 and CDR2: SGHDT and YYEEEE. CDR3 region: CASKSGTEAFF. The CDR3 DNA is TGTGCCAGCAAAAGCGGGACTGAAGCTTTCTTT.

This clonotype was recorded a few times. Written as DNA, the CDR3 is TGTGCCAGCAGTTTCCCTACAGGGGACTACGAGCAGTACGTC. Its translation is CASSFPTGDYEQYV. V gene TRBV27 combines with J gene TRBJ2-7, with 7 bases identical to TRBD1. Trimming cost V 3 bases and J 3 bases; bases outside gene matches: 5. This CDR3 is built from 14 residues. Per germline, CDR1 MNHEY and CDR2 SMNVEV (reference sequence).

Only a few counts were recorded for this clonotype. V gene TRBV5-1 combines with J gene TRBJ1-6; tentatively, D is TRBD1 (6 bases). V was pared by 0 bases and J by 9 bases, with 10 bases between. Germline V gene data show CDR1 as SGHRS and CDR2 as YFSETQ. This CDR3 comprises 14 residues. The CDR3 protein is CASSLEGEGSPLHF. CDR3 sequence (DNA): TGCGCCAGCAGCTTGGAGGGGGAGGGTTCACCCCTCCACTTT. Full variable domain (missing parts from reference TRBV5-1 and TRBJ1-6): KAGVTQTPRYLIKTRGQQVTLSCSPISGHRSVSWYQQTPGQGLQFLFEYFSETQRNKGNFPGRFSGRQFSNSRSEMNVSTLELGDSALYLCASSLEGEGSPLHFGNGTRLTVT.

This clonotype occurred a few times. The V and J genes are TRBV6-6 and TRBJ2-7; the D is unclear. Germline V CDR1 and CDR2: MNHNY, SVGAGI (reference sequence). The CDR3 covers 16 residues. Trimming pared 0 bases from V and 3 bases from J, leaving 15 bases between. CDR3 in DNA: TGTGCCAGCAGTTACTCGGGCCAGACCACCTACTACGAGCAGTACGTC. Its protein is CASSYSGQTTYYEQYV.

About this clonotype itself: A clone one base away is much larger, so this may be a read error. The chain carries TRBV4-2 and TRBJ2-2; D is unclear. The V end lost 1 base, the J end lost 6 bases, and 0 bases lay between the germline ends. This CDR3 has 11 residues. The V gene's germline CDR1 is LGHNA and CDR2 YNFKEQ. The CDR3 DNA is TGTGCCAGCAGCCAAGCCGGGGAGCTGTTTTTT. It is translated as CASSQAGELFF.

This sequence joins TRBV7-9 and TRBJ1-1; 7 bases fit TRBD1. Germline loops: CDR1 SEHNR, CDR2 FQNEAQ (reference sequence). The CDR3 sequence is 15 residues long. J gave up 4 bases and V 5 bases, and 10 bases lay outside the gene matches. CDR3 DNA sequence: TGTGCCAGCAGCGCCAGGGGGTCGTTCGGCACTGAAGCTTTCTTT. This codes for CASSARGSFGTEAFF.

This clonotype has only a few counts. The chain carries TRBV28 and TRBJ2-3, with D possibly matching TRBD1 (6 bases). This CDR3 spans 16 amino acids. The germline gives CDR1 MDHEN, CDR2 SYDVKM. V dropped 4 bases and J dropped 1 base, with 15 bases sitting between them. CDR3 sequence (DNA): TGTGCCAGCAGTTACAACAGGGTTACAGGCACAGATACGCAGTATTTT. Its protein is CASSYNRVTGTDTQYF.

This clonotype was recorded many times. DNA for the CDR3: TGTGCCACCAGCAGAGTGACAGGGGTAACAGATACGCAGTATTTT. Its translation: CATSRVTGVTDTQYF. The rearrangement links TRBV15 to TRBJ2-3, with 8 bases lining up with TRBD1. Germline trimming cut 1 base from V and 3 bases from J; bases unmatched to any gene: 3. This CDR3 spans 15 amino acids. Looked up from germline, CDR1 is LNHNV and CDR2 is YYDKDF (reference sequence).